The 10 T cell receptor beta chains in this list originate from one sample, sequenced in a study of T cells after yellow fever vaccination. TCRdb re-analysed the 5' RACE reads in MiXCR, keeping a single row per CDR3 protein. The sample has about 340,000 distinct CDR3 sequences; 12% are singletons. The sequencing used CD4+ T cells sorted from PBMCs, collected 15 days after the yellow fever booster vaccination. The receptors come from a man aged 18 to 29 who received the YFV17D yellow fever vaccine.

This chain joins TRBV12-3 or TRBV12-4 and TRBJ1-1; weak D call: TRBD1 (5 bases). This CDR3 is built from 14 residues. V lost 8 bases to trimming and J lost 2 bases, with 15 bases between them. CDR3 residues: CASSPWGDNTEAFF. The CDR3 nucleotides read TGTGCCAGCTCTCCCTGGGGGGACAACACTGAAGCTTTCTTT.

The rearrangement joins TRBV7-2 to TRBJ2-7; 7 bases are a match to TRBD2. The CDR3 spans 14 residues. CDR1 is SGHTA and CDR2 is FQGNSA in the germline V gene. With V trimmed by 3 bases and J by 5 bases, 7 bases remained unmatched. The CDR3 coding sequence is TGTGCCAGCAGCTTCGGGCGGGGGTACCACGAGCAGTACTTC. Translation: CASSFGRGYHEQYF. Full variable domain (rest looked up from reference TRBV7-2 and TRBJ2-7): GAGVSQSPSNKVTEKGKDVELRCDPISGHTALYWYRQSLGQGLEFLIYFQGNSAPDKSGLPSDRFSAERTGGSVSTLTIQRTQQEDSAVYLCASSFGRGYHEQYFGPGTRLTVT.

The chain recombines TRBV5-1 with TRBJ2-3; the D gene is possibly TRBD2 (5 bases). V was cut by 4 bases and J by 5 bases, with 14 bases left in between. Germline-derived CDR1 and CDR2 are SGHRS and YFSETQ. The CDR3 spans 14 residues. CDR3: CASSEDLARDTQYF. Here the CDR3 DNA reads TGCGCCAGCAGCGAGGACCTAGCAAGAGATACGCAGTATTTT.

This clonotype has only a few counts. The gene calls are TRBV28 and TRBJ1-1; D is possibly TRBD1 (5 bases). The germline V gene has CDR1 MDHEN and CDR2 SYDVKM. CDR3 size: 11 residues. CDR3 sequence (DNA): TGTGCATGGGGGAGGGACACTGAAGCTTTCTTT. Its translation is CAWGRDTEAFF. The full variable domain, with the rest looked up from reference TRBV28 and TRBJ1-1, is DVKVTQSSRYLVKRTGEKVFLECVQDMDHENMFWYRQDPGLGLRLIYFSYDVKMKEKGDIPEGYSVSREKKERFSLILESASTNQTSMYLCAWGRDTEAFFGQGTRLTVV.

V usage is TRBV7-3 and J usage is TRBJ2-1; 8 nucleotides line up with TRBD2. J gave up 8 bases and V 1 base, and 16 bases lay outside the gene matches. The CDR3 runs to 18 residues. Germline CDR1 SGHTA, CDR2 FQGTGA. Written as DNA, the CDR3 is TGTGCCAGCAGCTTAAACGGGCGGGGGGCCTCCGCAGGCTATGAGCAGTTCTTC. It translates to CASSLNGRGASAGYEQFF.

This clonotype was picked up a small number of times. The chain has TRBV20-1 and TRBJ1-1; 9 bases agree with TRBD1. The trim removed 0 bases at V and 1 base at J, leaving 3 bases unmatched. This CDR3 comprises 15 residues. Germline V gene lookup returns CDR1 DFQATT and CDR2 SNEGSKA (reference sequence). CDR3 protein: CSARDPGQGNTEAFF. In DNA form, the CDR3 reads TGCAGTGCTAGAGATCCGGGACAGGGGAACACTGAAGCTTTCTTT.

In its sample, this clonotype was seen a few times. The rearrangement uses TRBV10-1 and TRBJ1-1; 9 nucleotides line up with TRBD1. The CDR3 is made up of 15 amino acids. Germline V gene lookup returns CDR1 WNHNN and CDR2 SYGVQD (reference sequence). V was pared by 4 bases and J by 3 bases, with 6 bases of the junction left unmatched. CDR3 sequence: CASSAGQGADTEAFF. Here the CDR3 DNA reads TGCGCCAGCAGTGCGGGACAGGGTGCGGACACTGAAGCTTTCTTT.

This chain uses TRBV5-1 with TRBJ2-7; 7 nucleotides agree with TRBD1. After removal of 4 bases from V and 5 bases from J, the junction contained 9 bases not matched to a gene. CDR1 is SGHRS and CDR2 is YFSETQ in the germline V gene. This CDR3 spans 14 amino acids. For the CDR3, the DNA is TGCGCCAGCAGCCCTGACAGGGATGATGACGAGCAGTACTTC. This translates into CASSPDRDDDEQYF.

The CDR3 reads CASSEVTAGGTQYF. The CDR3, as DNA: TGTGCCAGCAGTGAAGTTACGGCAGGAGGGACCCAGTACTTC. The genes are TRBV2 and TRBJ2-5, with a possible D match to TRBD2 (5 bases). With 1 base removed from V and 7 bases from J, the gap between germline ends came to 13 bases. Germline CDR1 reads SNHLY; CDR2 reads FYNNEI. The CDR3 has 14 residues.

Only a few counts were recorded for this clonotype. This CDR3 reads CASSLLLRAQGYTF. CDR3 nucleotides: TGTGCCAGCAGTCTCTTGTTGAGGGCGCAAGGCTACACCTTC. The chain couples TRBV6-2 or TRBV6-3 to TRBJ1-2; D call uncertain. CDR1 and CDR2 (germline): MNHEY, SVGEGT. V dropped 5 bases and J dropped 8 bases, with 18 bases sitting between them. The CDR3 is 14 amino acids.